These T cell receptor beta chains were read from a single sample in a study of control samples from healthy donors and cancer patients. Method: immunoSEQ multiplex PCR; TCRdb's copy keeps in-frame clones and lacks some. The table has about 110,000 clones, 75% to 95% seen once. What was sequenced was blood. All receptors derive from a human donor in good health. The donor label of this sample is uncertain. Both conserved end residues are part of each CDR3. Each record gives: V gene, J gene, D gene, clone size, CDR3 DNA, CDR3 protein. A D gene is named only where the DNA matches it firmly. Rows give clone size only sometimes, using once, few, many, or a class for an expanded clone.

V gene: TRBV9; J gene: TRBJ1-2; D gene: TRBD1; clone size: .; CDR3 DNA: TGTGCCAGCAGCCAGACAGGGAACTATGGCTACACCTTC; CDR3 protein: CASSQTGNYGYTF
V gene: TRBV6-6; J gene: TRBJ2-2; D gene: .; clone size: .; CDR3 DNA: TGTGCCAGCAGTTACTCGCCAGGGTACCACACCGGGGAGCTGTTTTTT; CDR3 protein: CASSYSPGYHTGELFF
V gene: TRBV2; J gene: TRBJ1-5; D gene: .; clone size: once; CDR3 DNA: TGTGCCAGCAATGGGGCGGGCAATCAGCCCCAGCATTTT; CDR3 protein: CASNGAGNQPQHF
V gene: TRBV3-1/TRBV3-2; J gene: TRBJ1-2; D gene: .; clone size: once; CDR3 DNA: TGTGCCAGCAGCCAGGGGACGGGAAACTATGGCTACACCTTC; CDR3 protein: CASSQGTGNYGYTF
V gene: TRBV14; J gene: TRBJ1-4; D gene: .; clone size: few; CDR3 DNA: TGTGCCAGTGGGGGCCGAGAAAAACTGTTTTTT; CDR3 protein: CASGGREKLFF
V gene: TRBV2; J gene: TRBJ2-7; D gene: .; clone size: .; CDR3 DNA: TGTGCCAGTATATGGGACTCCCAGGAGCAGTACTTC; CDR3 protein: CASIWDSQEQYF
V gene: TRBV19; J gene: TRBJ1-2; D gene: .; clone size: .; CDR3 DNA: TGTGCCAGTACCGTGGCCGGCGTGAACTATGGCTACACCTTC; CDR3 protein: CASTVAGVNYGYTF
V gene: TRBV15; J gene: TRBJ2-5; D gene: TRBD2; clone size: .; CDR3 DNA: TGTGCCACCAGCAGCGGCGGGGGGGCCCAAGAGACCCAGTACTTC; CDR3 protein: CATSSGGGAQETQYF
V gene: TRBV5-1; J gene: TRBJ1-3; D gene: .; clone size: few; CDR3 DNA: TGCGCCAGCAGCTCGGGGGTAGGGGTCTCTGGAAACACCATATATTTT; CDR3 protein: CASSSGVGVSGNTIYF
V gene: TRBV6-5; J gene: TRBJ1-1; D gene: .; clone size: .; CDR3 DNA: TGTGCCAGCAGATGGGGGCGCACTGAAGCTTTCTTT; CDR3 protein: CASRWGRTEAFF
V gene: TRBV6-5; J gene: TRBJ1-2; D gene: .; clone size: .; CDR3 DNA: TGTGCCAGCAGCCACCGGGGGCTCCAAAGGGGCTACACCTTC; CDR3 protein: CASSHRGLQRGYTF
V gene: TRBV19; J gene: TRBJ2-1; D gene: .; clone size: .; CDR3 DNA: TGTGCCAGTAATGAAGGAGTCGATGAGCAGTTCTTC; CDR3 protein: CASNEGVDEQFF
V gene: TRBV5-8; J gene: TRBJ1-1; D gene: .; clone size: .; CDR3 DNA: TGTGCCAGCAGCTTACAGGGTCCGAACACTGAAGCTTTCTTT; CDR3 protein: CASSLQGPNTEAFF
V gene: TRBV19; J gene: TRBJ1-2; D gene: .; clone size: .; CDR3 DNA: TGTGCCAGTTCTGCTTCAATAGGGGGACATGGCTACACCTTC; CDR3 protein: CASSASIGGHGYTF
V gene: TRBV20-1; J gene: TRBJ1-2; D gene: .; clone size: .; CDR3 DNA: TGCAGTGCTCCTCTCTCGGAACATAACTTC; CDR3 protein: CSAPLSEHNF
V gene: TRBV4-2; J gene: TRBJ2-7; D gene: .; clone size: .; CDR3 DNA: TGTGCCAGCAGCCAAACAGGGTCCGAGCAGTACTTC; CDR3 protein: CASSQTGSEQYF
V gene: TRBV5-5; J gene: TRBJ2-7; D gene: .; clone size: .; CDR3 DNA: TGTGCCAGCAGCTTTTTAATGACAGGCTCCTACGAGCAGTACTTC; CDR3 protein: CASSFLMTGSYEQYF
V gene: TRBV4-2; J gene: TRBJ1-3; D gene: .; clone size: .; CDR3 DNA: TGTGCCAGCAGCCAAGGAAGGGCAGGCTCTGGAAACACCATATATTTT; CDR3 protein: CASSQGRAGSGNTIYF
V gene: TRBV2; J gene: TRBJ2-7; D gene: .; clone size: .; CDR3 DNA: TGTGCCAGCAGTGGTGGACGGCAACGTCTAGACTACGAGCAGTACTTC; CDR3 protein: CASSGGRQRLDYEQYF
V gene: TRBV19; J gene: TRBJ1-3; D gene: .; clone size: .; CDR3 DNA: TGTGCCAGTACCTCAAACTCTGGAAACACCATATATTTT; CDR3 protein: CASTSNSGNTIYF
V gene: TRBV6-2/TRBV6-3; J gene: TRBJ2-2; D gene: TRBD1; clone size: .; CDR3 DNA: TGTGCCAGCAGTTACTCTAGGGACAGGGGGCCTATAACCGGGGAGCTGTTTTTT; CDR3 protein: CASSYSRDRGPITGELFF
V gene: TRBV19; J gene: TRBJ1-4; D gene: TRBD1; clone size: .; CDR3 DNA: TGTGCCAGTAGTACCCTGGGACAGGGAAATGAAAAACTGTTTTTT; CDR3 protein: CASSTLGQGNEKLFF
V gene: TRBV7-2; J gene: TRBJ2-2; D gene: .; clone size: .; CDR3 DNA: TGTGCCAGCAGCTCCGACACCGGGGAGCTGTTTTTT; CDR3 protein: CASSSDTGELFF
V gene: TRBV5-8; J gene: TRBJ1-3; D gene: .; clone size: once; CDR3 DNA: TGTGCCAGCAGCTTTGGATCGGGGGCTCCTTCGAACACCATATATTTT; CDR3 protein: CASSFGSGAPSNTIYF
V gene: TRBV3-1/TRBV3-2; J gene: TRBJ2-7; D gene: .; clone size: once; CDR3 DNA: TGTGCCAGCAGCCGGCAAGTCGGGGGTAGCTACGAGCAGTACTTC; CDR3 protein: CASSRQVGGSYEQYF
V gene: TRBV19; J gene: TRBJ1-2; D gene: TRBD1; clone size: .; CDR3 DNA: TGTGCCAGTTACGACAGGGGAGGCTATGGCTACACCTTC; CDR3 protein: CASYDRGGYGYTF
V gene: TRBV7-2; J gene: TRBJ1-2; D gene: .; clone size: .; CDR3 DNA: TGTGCCAGCAGCTTAGTTGGGGGTAACTATGGCTACACCTTC; CDR3 protein: CASSLVGGNYGYTF
V gene: TRBV7-8; J gene: TRBJ1-2; D gene: .; clone size: .; CDR3 DNA: TGTGCCAGCAGCCCCCGCGATTTCCATGGCTACACCTTC; CDR3 protein: CASSPRDFHGYTF
V gene: TRBV2; J gene: TRBJ1-5; D gene: .; clone size: .; CDR3 DNA: TGTGCCAGCTCGGACCAGGGCGGCTTTAATCAGCCCCAGCATTTT; CDR3 protein: CASSDQGGFNQPQHF
V gene: TRBV2; J gene: TRBJ2-7; D gene: .; clone size: .; CDR3 DNA: TGTGCCAGCAGTGAAGTCCGCTACGAGCAGTACTTC; CDR3 protein: CASSEVRYEQYF
V gene: TRBV14; J gene: TRBJ1-1; D gene: .; clone size: .; CDR3 DNA: TGTGCCAGCAGCCAAGTCCAGGGGAACACTGAAGCTTTCTTT; CDR3 protein: CASSQVQGNTEAFF
V gene: TRBV5-1; J gene: TRBJ1-6; D gene: TRBD1; clone size: .; CDR3 DNA: TGCGCCAGCAGCTTAAACAAACAGGGGGCAGGAGGGTCACCCCTCCACTTT; CDR3 protein: CASSLNKQGAGGSPLHF
V gene: TRBV24-1; J gene: TRBJ2-2; D gene: .; clone size: few; CDR3 DNA: TGTGCCACCAGTGATTCAGGGGTGAACACCGGGGAGCTGTTTTTT; CDR3 protein: CATSDSGVNTGELFF
V gene: TRBV18; J gene: TRBJ1-6; D gene: .; clone size: .; CDR3 DNA: TGTGCCAGCTCACCCGCGGGGGGTGGAAATTCACCCCTCCACTTT; CDR3 protein: CASSPAGGGNSPLHF
V gene: TRBV7-9; J gene: TRBJ2-1; D gene: .; clone size: .; CDR3 DNA: TGTGCCAGCAGCTTAATGGACAGCCACAATGAGCAGTTCTTC; CDR3 protein: CASSLMDSHNEQFF
V gene: TRBV28; J gene: TRBJ1-4; D gene: .; clone size: .; CDR3 DNA: TGTGCCAGCAGTTCCTCAGACAGGAGGCACGAAAAACTGTTTTTT; CDR3 protein: CASSSSDRRHEKLFF
V gene: TRBV5-1; J gene: TRBJ1-1; D gene: .; clone size: .; CDR3 DNA: TGCGCCAGCAGCTTGGGGGTGGCAGGATTGAACACTGAAGCTTTCTTT; CDR3 protein: CASSLGVAGLNTEAFF
V gene: TRBV19; J gene: TRBJ2-2; D gene: .; clone size: .; CDR3 DNA: TGTGCCAGTAGGAAGATGGGGAACACCGGGGAGCTGTTTTTT; CDR3 protein: CASRKMGNTGELFF
V gene: TRBV24-1; J gene: TRBJ2-3; D gene: TRBD1; clone size: .; CDR3 DNA: TGTGCCACCAGTACAACAGGGGAAGCAGATACGCAGTATTTT; CDR3 protein: CATSTTGEADTQYF
V gene: TRBV14; J gene: TRBJ2-1; D gene: .; clone size: .; CDR3 DNA: TGTGCCAGCAGCCAAGAGGGCTACAGGGATCGCGAGCAGTTCTTC; CDR3 protein: CASSQEGYRDREQFF
V gene: TRBV6-5; J gene: TRBJ2-1; D gene: TRBD2; clone size: .; CDR3 DNA: TGTGCCATACTAGCGGGGGTAGCGTACAATGAGCAGTTCTTC; CDR3 protein: CAILAGVAYNEQFF
V gene: TRBV19; J gene: TRBJ2-7; D gene: .; clone size: .; CDR3 DNA: TGTGCCAGTAGTATTGGGGGTTTCTCCTACGAGCAGTACTTC; CDR3 protein: CASSIGGFSYEQYF
V gene: TRBV3-1/TRBV3-2; J gene: TRBJ1-5; D gene: .; clone size: .; CDR3 DNA: TGTGCCAGCAGCCAAGATAAGGCAGCAGGGCCCCAGCATTTT; CDR3 protein: CASSQDKAAGPQHF
V gene: TRBV6-5; J gene: TRBJ2-3; D gene: .; clone size: .; CDR3 DNA: TGTGCCAGCAACTCCCCGGGGGTCGCAGATACGCAGTATTTT; CDR3 protein: CASNSPGVADTQYF
V gene: TRBV4-1; J gene: TRBJ2-7; D gene: TRBD2; clone size: .; CDR3 DNA: TGCGCCAGCAGCCGCGGGGGACTAGACGGGAACCTCGAGCAGTACTTC; CDR3 protein: CASSRGGLDGNLEQYF